Presented here are 20 T cell receptor beta chains from one specimen sequenced in a study of beta chain features in type 1 diabetes. Sequenced material consisted of expressed TCRB transcripts (all of the isolated RNA was reverse transcribed). Clones were sequenced by immunoSEQ multiplex PCR, and TCRdb holds only the in-frame ones, with some missing. The sample includes hundreds of thousands of clones, about 15% of them seen just once. Sequenced material: naive CD4+ T cells from blood. These receptors all stem from a man under 40 in good health.

This clone has just a few counts. J is TRBJ2-7 and V is TRBV7-9; D gene ambiguous. There are 10 residues in the CDR3. CDR1 and CDR2 (germline): SEHNR, FQNEAQ (reference sequence). V shed 5 bases and J shed 12 bases, with 11 bases lying between them. The CDR3 reads CASSPNPAYF. Here the CDR3 DNA reads TGTGCCAGCAGCCCCAACCCGGCGTACTTC.

This chain connects TRBV5-1 to TRBJ2-3, with TRBD2 matching 9 bases. Germline loops: CDR1 SGHRS, CDR2 YFSETQ. The V segment lost 4 bases and the J segment 4 bases; nucleotides outside the gene matches: 7. This CDR3 is built from 15 residues. CDR3 in DNA: TGCGCCAGCAGCCAGGGACTAGCTGTCCCAGATACGCAGTATTTT. Translated: CASSQGLAVPDTQYF. Full variable domain (outside the CDR3, taken from reference TRBV5-1 and TRBJ2-3): KAGVTQTPRYLIKTRGQQVTLSCSPISGHRSVSWYQQTPGQGLQFLFEYFSETQRNKGNFPGRFSGRQFSNSRSEMNVSTLELGDSALYLCASSQGLAVPDTQYFGPGTRLTVL.

The chain joins TRBV10-3 to TRBJ2-2; D ambiguous. The V end lost 2 bases, the J end lost 6 bases, and 13 bases lay between the germline ends. This CDR3 comprises 15 residues. From germline, CDR1 is ENHRY and CDR2 SYGVKD. DNA of the CDR3: TGTGCCATCAGTGAGGCTGGGGATAAACCCGGGGAGCTGTTTTTT. It codes for CAISEAGDKPGELFF.

Here the CDR3 reads CASSSVRGPYNEQFF. CDR3 sequence (DNA): TGTGCCAGCAGCTCTGTGAGGGGGCCTTACAATGAGCAGTTCTTC. The genes are TRBV11-2 and TRBJ2-1; 7 bases fit TRBD1. V lost 4 bases to trimming and J lost 4 bases; unmatched junction nucleotides: 7. CDR3 length: 15 residues. Germline assignment: CDR1 SGHAT and CDR2 FQNNGV.

The chain is built from TRBV2 and TRBJ1-1; 9 bases line up with TRBD1. The ends lost 6 bases at V and 11 bases at J; junction bases unmatched: 4. Germline V gene lookup returns CDR1 SNHLY and CDR2 FYNNEI. The CDR3 loop spans 11 amino acids. The CDR3 is CASSTGGTAFF. CDR3 bases: TGTGCCAGCAGCACAGGGGGCACGGCTTTCTTT.

The table lists this clone with a few counts. The rearrangement links TRBV20-1 to TRBJ2-5; TRBD2 agrees at 14 bases. The CDR3 contains 11 residues. The V gene end was trimmed by 6 bases and the J gene end by 14 bases; junction bases not matched to a gene: 5. Germline-derived CDR1 and CDR2 are DFQATT and SNEGSKA (reference sequence). As DNA, the CDR3 is TGCAGTGCCAGACTAGCGGGAGGGGAATACTTC. Residues: CSARLAGGEYF.

This clone was counted between two and nine times. This rearrangement joins TRBV18 to TRBJ2-1; D might be TRBD1 (6 bases). Germline V lookup: CDR1 KGHSH, CDR2 LQKENI. The V end lost 3 bases, the J end lost 8 bases, and 8 bases lay between the germline ends. The length of the CDR3 is 12 residues. Written as DNA, the CDR3 is TGTGCCAGCTCACCCCAGGGGTATGAGCAGTTCTTC. Encoded protein: CASSPQGYEQFF.

This clone was found a few times. The genes are TRBV7-3 and TRBJ1-1; a weak D match, TRBD1 (6 bases). Germline lookup yields CDR1 SGHTA and CDR2 FQGTGA. The CDR3 is made up of 14 amino acids. Trimming removed 5 bases at V and 2 bases at J, with 12 bases between. This chain's CDR3 is CASSGDRINTEAFF. The CDR3 DNA reads as TGTGCCAGCAGCGGCGACAGGATAAACACTGAAGCTTTCTTT. Full variable domain (rest looked up from reference TRBV7-3 and TRBJ1-1): GAGVSQTPSNKVTEKGKYVELRCDPISGHTALYWYRQSLGQGPEFLIYFQGTGAADDSGLPNDRFFAVRPEGSVSTLKIQRTERGDSAVYLCASSGDRINTEAFFGQGTRLTVV.

This sequence joins TRBV15 and TRBJ2-2; 8 bases match TRBD2. Losses at the gene ends were 5 bases for V and 6 bases for J; bases not matched to a gene: 8. Germline values: CDR1 LNHNV, CDR2 YYDKDF (reference sequence). CDR3 size: 15 residues. CDR3 nucleotide sequence: TGTGCCACCAGCTTCCAGCGGGAGTGGGCCGGGGAGCTGTTTTTT. Its translation: CATSFQREWAGELFF.

In its sample, this clone was seen a few times. The chain links TRBV2 to TRBJ2-7; D remains ambiguous. Trimming removed 6 bases at V and 9 bases at J, with 9 bases between. The CDR3 sequence is 10 residues long. The germline CDR1 and CDR2 sequences are SNHLY and FYNNEI. The CDR3 nucleotides are TGTGCCAGCAGCCTTGGAGCGCAGTACTTC. Residues: CASSLGAQYF.

Concerning this clone: The same CDR3 can be traced to other DNA sequences in this sample. V is TRBV6-6 and J is TRBJ2-5; D ambiguous. The germline V gene has CDR1 MNHNY and CDR2 SVGAGI (reference sequence). The CDR3 loop spans 11 amino acids. V was pared by 2 bases and J by 4 bases, with 2 bases between. DNA for the CDR3: TGTGCCAGCAGTTACAGAGAGACCCAGTACTTC. Translating gives CASSYRETQYF.

This clone occurred a few times. J is TRBJ1-1 and V is TRBV30; D is ambiguous. Germline V lookup: CDR1 GTSNPN, CDR2 SVGIG (reference sequence). Trimming took off 3 bases at V and 3 bases at J, with 11 bases between the two ends. This CDR3 has 13 residues. The CDR3 DNA reads TGTGCCTGGAGGGTACGATCGGACACTGAAGCTTTCTTT. Protein sequence: CAWRVRSDTEAFF.

This clone showed up just a few times. The V call is TRBV2, the J call TRBJ2-7; D is perhaps TRBD2 (5 bases). Trimming shortened V by 8 bases and J by 6 bases, and 14 bases separated the two germline ends. The CDR3 runs to 12 residues. Germline V gives CDR1 SNHLY, CDR2 FYNNEI. The CDR3 DNA reads TGTGCCAGCGGGAGAACACTCTTCGAGCAGTACTTC. Its translation: CASGRTLFEQYF.

The CDR3 DNA reads TGTGCCAGCAGCTCCGGACAGTTCAATCAGCCCCAGCATTTT. Its protein product is CASSSGQFNQPQHF. The gene calls are TRBV5-6 and TRBJ1-5; a possible D gene is TRBD1 (6 bases). The V gene's germline CDR1 is SGHDT and CDR2 YYEEEE. V was shortened by 3 bases and J by 3 bases, with 10 bases between the two germline ends. The CDR3 runs 14 residues.

Many counts were recorded for this clone. At one end, the junction sequence differs from germline, possibly due to a read error. The V gene is TRBV29-1, the J gene TRBJ2-1; 7 bases map to TRBD1. The CDR3 loop spans 11 amino acids. Germline V gene sequence: CDR1 SQVTM, CDR2 ANQGSEA. CDR3 sequence reads: CSVEDRVEQFF. DNA for the CDR3: TGCAGCGTAGAAGACAGGGTTGAGCAGTTCTTC.

For this clone: The same CDR3 can be traced to other DNA sequences in this sample. The genes are TRBV9 and TRBJ2-7; 12 bases fit TRBD1. The CDR3 contains 14 residues. V lost 5 bases, J lost 4 bases, and 4 bases stayed unmatched. CDR1 SGDLS and CDR2 YYNGEE come from the germline V gene. CDR3 sequence: CASSPGQGAYEQYF. The CDR3 region has the DNA TGTGCCAGCAGTCCGGGACAGGGGGCATACGAGCAGTACTTC. Complete variable domain (other parts from reference TRBV9 and TRBJ2-7): DSGVTQTPKHLITATGQRVTLRCSPRSGDLSVYWYQQSLDQGLQFLIQYYNGEERAKGNILERFSAQQFPDLHSELNLSSLELGDSALYFCASSPGQGAYEQYFGPGTRLTVT.

The V and J genes are TRBV5-1 and TRBJ2-3, with 11 bases fitting TRBD2. The CDR3 length is 18 residues. V gave up 3 bases and J gave up 5 bases; unmatched junction bases: 14. Germline lookup yields CDR1 SGHRS and CDR2 YFSETQ. CDR3 sequence: CASSSYRFSGRAEDTQYF. In DNA, the CDR3 is TGCGCCAGCAGCTCCTACCGCTTTAGCGGGAGGGCCGAAGATACGCAGTATTTT.

There are a few counts of this clone. The rearrangement links TRBV28 to TRBJ1-2, with 7 nucleotides matching TRBD1. The V gene's germline CDR1 is MDHEN and CDR2 SYDVKM. The ends lost 3 bases at V and 0 bases at J; junction bases unmatched: 13. The CDR3 consists of 18 residues. The chain's CDR3 is CASSFQLGRGFPNYGYTF. The DNA for the CDR3 is TGTGCCAGCAGTTTCCAACTTGGCAGGGGGTTTCCTAACTATGGCTACACCTTC.

This clone showed up just a few times. V and J are TRBV4-1 and TRBJ2-3, with D maybe TRBD2 (6 bases). Trimming removed 4 bases at V and 3 bases at J, with 14 bases between. This CDR3 has 15 amino acids. Looked up from germline, CDR1 is MGHRA and CDR2 is YSYEKL. The CDR3 DNA is TGCGCCAGCAGCCCGGTCATGACTAGGACAGATACGCAGTATTTT. It yields the protein CASSPVMTRTDTQYF.

The chain combines TRBV6-5 with TRBJ1-6; 9 nucleotides match TRBD1. Germline CDR1 reads MNHEY; CDR2 reads SVGAGI. The CDR3 is made up of 14 amino acids. V lost 5 bases and J lost 10; bases outside the gene matches: 6. The CDR3 region is CASSKGTGSSPLHF. For the CDR3, the DNA is TGTGCCAGCAGTAAGGGGACAGGGTCCTCACCCCTCCACTTT.